This is a list of T cell receptor beta chains from one sample in a study of T-cell reconstitution after alpha-beta-depleted transplantation in children. TCRdb analysed the PCR reads with MiXCR anew, one entry per CDR3 protein. The sample consists of about 260,000 distinct CDR3 sequences, roughly 8.2% of them appearing once. The source was PBMCs, mostly from graft donor cells, collected 180 days after TCRalphabeta/CD19-depleted stem cell transplant. The receptors stem from a male patient aged 10 to 17 who had a stem cell transplant for acute lymphoblastic leukemia, so the T cells may come from the graft donor. CDR3s include the opening cysteine and the closing phenylalanine or tryptophan. D genes are given only for firm matches. Size is omitted from some rows. Given values are once, few, many or a class for expanded clones.

d_gene | len | j_gene | abundance | v_gene | CDR3nt | CDR3aa
. | 15 | TRBJ2-2 | many | TRBV7-9 | TGTGCCAGCAGCTTAAAATTGCAGGGTACCGGGGAGCTGTTTTTT | CASSLKLQGTGELFF
. | 13 | TRBJ2-7 | many | TRBV7-2 | TGTGCCAGCAGCCCTTCAGTATCTCTCGAGCAGTACTTC | CASSPSVSLEQYF
. | 18 | TRBJ2-2 | many | TRBV5-1 | TGCGCCAGCAGCCCCCCTCGCGGGTGGGCCAGGGACACCGGGGAGCTGTTTTTT | CASSPPRGWARDTGELFF
. | 15 | TRBJ2-7 | few | TRBV28 | TGTGCCAGCAGTTTTTTTAGGGCCTCCACCTACGAGCAGTACTTC | CASSFFRASTYEQYF
. | 12 | TRBJ1-2 | . | TRBV28 | TGTGCCAGCAGTCATCTAGTCTTTGGCTACACCTTC | CASSHLVFGYTF
. | 15 | TRBJ2-3 | many | TRBV24-1 | TGTGCCACCAGTGAGGACCGGGACTTTACAGATACGCAGTATTTT | CATSEDRDFTDTQYF
. | 15 | TRBJ1-2 | many | TRBV4-3 | TGCGCCAGCAGCCAAGATCGGGCGGGGGGGCGCGGCTACACCTTC | CASSQDRAGGRGYTF
TRBD1 | 14 | TRBJ2-7 | many | TRBV20-1 | TGCAGTGCTAGCGGGACAGCCGCCTCCTACGAGCAGTACTTC | CSASGTAASYEQYF
TRBD2 | 15 | TRBJ2-3 | . | TRBV10-2 | TGCGCCAGCAGTTTCCTAGCGGGGGGGGCAGATACGCAGTATTTT | CASSFLAGGADTQYF
. | 15 | TRBJ1-1 | many | TRBV27 | TGTGCCAGCAGTTCGAGGGCTGGGTTGAACACTGAAGCTTTCTTT | CASSSRAGLNTEAFF
. | 14 | TRBJ2-5 | many | TRBV18 | TGTGCCAGCTCACCAAAGTCCGCCCAAGAGACCCAGTACTTC | CASSPKSAQETQYF
TRBD2 | 21 | TRBJ2-1 | many | TRBV4-1 | TGCGCCAGCAGCCAAGAAGTCTCCGGGACTAGCGAGAAGAGCTCCTACAATGAGCAGTTCTTC | CASSQEVSGTSEKSSYNEQFF
. | 12 | TRBJ2-2 | many | TRBV5-1 | TGCGCCAGCAGAACGAACACCGGGGAGCTGTTTTTT | CASRTNTGELFF
. | 19 | TRBJ1-6 | many | TRBV28 | TGTGCCAGCAGTTTATTACCACAACCTTGGGGGGTAGATAATTCACCCCTCCACTTT | CASSLLPQPWGVDNSPLHF
TRBD1 | 14 | TRBJ1-1 | many | TRBV20-1 | TGCAGTGCTAGATCCGGGACAGGGGGCACTGAAGCTTTCTTT | CSARSGTGGTEAFF
. | 12 | TRBJ2-7 | many | TRBV12-3/TRBV12-4 | TGTGCCAGCAGTTTATCGGGGAACGAGCAGTACTTC | CASSLSGNEQYF
. | 15 | TRBJ1-1 | many | TRBV12-5 | TGTGCTAGTGGTTTGGTACGGCTGGGAGGCACTGAAGCTTTCTTT | CASGLVRLGGTEAFF
. | 16 | TRBJ1-1 | many | TRBV27 | TGTGCCAGCAGTTTCGGAGACATAAAAATTGGCACTGAAGCTTTCTTT | CASSFGDIKIGTEAFF
. | 15 | TRBJ2-7 | many | TRBV5-1 | TGCGCCAGCAGCTTGGAGACGGCCCGCTCCTACGAGCAGTACTTC | CASSLETARSYEQYF
. | 14 | TRBJ2-6 | many | TRBV4-1 | TGCGCCAGCAGCGCCCTCTCTGGGGCCAACGTCCTGACTTTC | CASSALSGANVLTF
TRBD1 | 16 | TRBJ2-6 | few | TRBV11-2 | TGTGCCAGCAGCTCTGAGGGGGCGCGAGGGGCCAACGTCCTGACTTTC | CASSSEGARGANVLTF
. | 16 | TRBJ1-3 | many | TRBV12-3/TRBV12-4 | TGTGCCAGCAGTTTAGGGCCGTTAAGCTCTGGAAACACCATATATTTT | CASSLGPLSSGNTIYF
. | 15 | TRBJ2-2 | many | TRBV11-2 | TGTGCCAGCAGCGCCCGACAGGACTTCACCGGGGAGCTGTTTTTT | CASSARQDFTGELFF
. | 13 | TRBJ1-2 | many | TRBV12-3/TRBV12-4 | TGTGCCAGCAGTGGGCACAGGGACTATGGCTACACCTTC | CASSGHRDYGYTF
. | 14 | TRBJ2-7 | many | TRBV12-3/TRBV12-4 | TGTGCCAGCAGACCCACGGACAGACCCTACGAGCAGTACTTC | CASRPTDRPYEQYF
TRBD1 | 13 | TRBJ2-1 | many | TRBV29-1 | TGCAGCGTCGACAGGGGGCTAAGGAATGAGCAGTTCTTC | CSVDRGLRNEQFF
TRBD2 | 14 | TRBJ2-3 | many | TRBV29-1 | TGCAGCGTTAAGGGGACTACCTCCGCAGATACGCAGTATTTT | CSVKGTTSADTQYF
. | 15 | TRBJ1-2 | many | TRBV7-9 | TGTGCCAGCAGCTTAGGTCCGGGAGGCCCCTATGGCTACACCTTC | CASSLGPGGPYGYTF
TRBD2 | 17 | TRBJ2-5 | . | TRBV11-2 | TGTGCCAGCAGCTCCCCCGGACTAGCGGGGGCCCAAGAGACCCAGTACTTC | CASSSPGLAGAQETQYF
. | 13 | TRBJ1-1 | few | TRBV29-1 | TGCAGCTCGAAGGGGGGGCCGAACACTGAAGCTTTCTTT | CSSKGGPNTEAFF
TRBD2 | 16 | TRBJ2-1 | many | TRBV24-1 | TGTGCCACCAGTGATTGGGCTAGCGGATCCTACAATGAGCAGTTCTTC | CATSDWASGSYNEQFF
. | 15 | TRBJ2-3 | few | TRBV3-1 | TGTGCCAGCAGCCAAGACCGGAGAAGCACAGATACGCAGTATTTT | CASSQDRRSTDTQYF
TRBD2 | 16 | TRBJ2-5 | many | TRBV3-1 | TGTGCCAGCAGCCAAGATCTCCGCGGGGGGTTAGAGACCCAGTACTTC | CASSQDLRGGLETQYF
. | 14 | TRBJ2-1 | many | TRBV6-1 | TGTGCCAGCAGGAAGCTCCTGGGTGGGGGAGAGCAGTTCTTC | CASRKLLGGGEQFF
TRBD2 | 15 | TRBJ2-4 | many | TRBV7-2 | TGTGCCAGCAGCGTTAGCGGGGGGGCCCCAAACATTCAGTACTTC | CASSVSGGAPNIQYF
TRBD2 | 18 | TRBJ2-7 | many | TRBV9 | TGTGCCAGCAGCCCGGGGGGACCGAGCGGGAGAGGCTCCTACGAGCAGTACTTC | CASSPGGPSGRGSYEQYF
. | 11 | TRBJ2-7 | many | TRBV28 | TGTGCCAGCAGTCCGAGGGACGAGCAGTACTTC | CASSPRDEQYF
. | 15 | TRBJ1-6 | many | TRBV6-5 | TGTGCCAGCAGTTACTCGGGACTGGATAATTCACCCCTCCACTTT | CASSYSGLDNSPLHF
. | 14 | TRBJ2-3 | many | TRBV7-9 | TGTGCCAGCAGAGGGTCTATTCGGGGAGATACGCAGTATTTT | CASRGSIRGDTQYF
. | 15 | TRBJ1-1 | many | TRBV6-1 | TGTGCCAGCAGTACAGACCCCCTGGGGGACACTGAAGCTTTCTTT | CASSTDPLGDTEAFF
. | 14 | TRBJ1-3 | many | TRBV27 | TGTGCCAGCAGTTTCACGGGTAGTGGAAACACCATATATTTT | CASSFTGSGNTIYF
. | 14 | TRBJ2-3 | many | TRBV28 | TGTGCCAGCGGTGGGATTTATAGCACAGATACGCAGTATTTT | CASGGIYSTDTQYF
. | 14 | TRBJ1-1 | many | TRBV6-1 | TGTGCCAGCAGTGACCCGGGCTCGGGCACTGAAGCTTTCTTT | CASSDPGSGTEAFF
. | 15 | TRBJ2-5 | many | TRBV11-2 | TGTGCCAGCAGCTTAGAGTACAGGTGGGGGGAGACCCAGTACTTC | CASSLEYRWGETQYF
. | 16 | TRBJ2-3 | few | TRBV19 | TGTGCCAGTAGTATAGATGAGGGGGGCGTCACAGATACGCAGTATTTT | CASSIDEGGVTDTQYF
. | 14 | TRBJ2-7 | many | TRBV29-1 | TGCAGCGTTGATTCGGGATACAAGGGGCGGGAGCAGTACTTC | CSVDSGYKGREQYF
. | 14 | TRBJ1-2 | . | TRBV19 | TGTGCCAGCTCCCCCGGGACAACCTTTTATGGCTACACCTTC | CASSPGTTFYGYTF
. | 16 | TRBJ1-2 | . | TRBV6-5 | TGTGCCAGCAGTTACTCGGAACAAGGGGCAGGAGATGGCTACACCTTC | CASSYSEQGAGDGYTF
. | 16 | TRBJ2-3 | . | TRBV6-5 | TGTGCCAGCAGTTACTCATTCACCGGGAGCGCAGATACGCAGTATTTT | CASSYSFTGSADTQYF
. | 14 | TRBJ1-1 | many | TRBV9 | TGTGCCAGCAGTCTGAACGGGGGTAACACTGAAGCTTTCTTT | CASSLNGGNTEAFF
. | 13 | TRBJ2-5 | few | TRBV6-9 | TGTGCCAGCAGTTATTCCTTCCAAGAGACCCAGTACTTC | CASSYSFQETQYF
TRBD2 | 17 | TRBJ2-1 | many | TRBV24-1 | TGTGCCACCAGTGATTTAGGGACTAGCGGGAGGGCCCATGAGCAGTTCTTC | CATSDLGTSGRAHEQFF
. | 15 | TRBJ2-5 | . | TRBV11-2 | TGTGCCAGCAGCTTACTTCGACAGCCAGGGGAGACCCAGTACTTC | CASSLLRQPGETQYF